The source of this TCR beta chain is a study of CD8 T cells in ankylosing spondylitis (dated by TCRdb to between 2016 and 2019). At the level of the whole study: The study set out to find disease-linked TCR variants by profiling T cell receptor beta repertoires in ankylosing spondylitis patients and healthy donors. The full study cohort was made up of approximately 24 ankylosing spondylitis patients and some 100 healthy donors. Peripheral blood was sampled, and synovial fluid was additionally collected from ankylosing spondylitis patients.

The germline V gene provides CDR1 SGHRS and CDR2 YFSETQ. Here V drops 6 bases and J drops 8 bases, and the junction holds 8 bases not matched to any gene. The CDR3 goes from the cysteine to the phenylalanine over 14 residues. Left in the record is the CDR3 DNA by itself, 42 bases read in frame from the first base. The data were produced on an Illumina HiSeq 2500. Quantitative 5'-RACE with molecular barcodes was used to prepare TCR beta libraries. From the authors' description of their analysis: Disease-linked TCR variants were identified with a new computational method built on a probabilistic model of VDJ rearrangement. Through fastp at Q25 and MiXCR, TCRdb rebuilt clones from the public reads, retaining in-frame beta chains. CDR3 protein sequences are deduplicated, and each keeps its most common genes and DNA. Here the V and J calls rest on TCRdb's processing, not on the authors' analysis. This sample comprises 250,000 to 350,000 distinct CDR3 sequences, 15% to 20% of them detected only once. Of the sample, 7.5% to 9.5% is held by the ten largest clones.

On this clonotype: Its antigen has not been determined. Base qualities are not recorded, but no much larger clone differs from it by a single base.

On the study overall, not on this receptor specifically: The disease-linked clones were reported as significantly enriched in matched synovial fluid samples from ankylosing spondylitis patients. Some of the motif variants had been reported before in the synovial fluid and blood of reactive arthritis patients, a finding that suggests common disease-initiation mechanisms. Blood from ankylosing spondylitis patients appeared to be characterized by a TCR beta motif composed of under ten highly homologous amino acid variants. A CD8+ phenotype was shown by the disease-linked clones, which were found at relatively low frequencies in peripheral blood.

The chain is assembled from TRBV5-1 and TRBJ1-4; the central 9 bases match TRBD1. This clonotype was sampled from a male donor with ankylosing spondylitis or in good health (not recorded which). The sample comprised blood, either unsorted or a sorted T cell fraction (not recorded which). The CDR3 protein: CASNTGQGFEKLFF. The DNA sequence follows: TGCGCCAGCAACACGGGACAGGGCTTCGAAAAACTGTTTTTT.